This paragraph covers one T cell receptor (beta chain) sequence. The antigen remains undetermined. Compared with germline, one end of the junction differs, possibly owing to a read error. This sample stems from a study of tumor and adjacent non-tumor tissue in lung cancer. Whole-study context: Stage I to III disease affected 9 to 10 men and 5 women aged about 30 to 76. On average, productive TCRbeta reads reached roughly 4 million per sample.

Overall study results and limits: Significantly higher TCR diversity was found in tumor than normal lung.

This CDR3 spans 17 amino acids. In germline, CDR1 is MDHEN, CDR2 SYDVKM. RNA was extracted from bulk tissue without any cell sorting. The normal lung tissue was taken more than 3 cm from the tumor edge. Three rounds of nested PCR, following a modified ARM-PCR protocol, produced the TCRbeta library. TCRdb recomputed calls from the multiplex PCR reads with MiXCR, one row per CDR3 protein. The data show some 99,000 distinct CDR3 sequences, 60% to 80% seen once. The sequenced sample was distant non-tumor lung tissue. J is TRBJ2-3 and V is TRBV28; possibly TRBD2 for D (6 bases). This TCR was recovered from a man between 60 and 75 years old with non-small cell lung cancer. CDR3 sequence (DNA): TGTGCCAGCAGTTTTTCTGATACGGGAGCTAGCACACATACGCAGTATTTT. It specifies CASSFSDTGASTHTQYF.